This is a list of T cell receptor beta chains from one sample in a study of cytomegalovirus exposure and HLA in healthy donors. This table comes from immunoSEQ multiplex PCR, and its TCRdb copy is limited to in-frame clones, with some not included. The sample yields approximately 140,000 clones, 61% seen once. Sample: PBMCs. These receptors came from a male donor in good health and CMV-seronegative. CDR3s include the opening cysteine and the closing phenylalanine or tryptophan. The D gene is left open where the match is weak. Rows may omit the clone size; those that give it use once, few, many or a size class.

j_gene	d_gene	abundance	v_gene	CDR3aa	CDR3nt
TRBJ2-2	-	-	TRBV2	CASSEAQGVTGELFF	TGTGCCAGCAGTGAGGCCCAGGGTGTAACCGGGGAGCTGTTTTTT
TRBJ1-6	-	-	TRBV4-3	CASSQSDSGSSYNSPLHF	TGCGCCAGCAGCCAATCCGATTCGGGGAGCTCCTATAATTCACCCCTCCACTTT
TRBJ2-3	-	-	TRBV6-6	CASSYSAGPTDTQYF	TGTGCCAGCAGTTACTCGGCGGGACCCACAGATACGCAGTATTTT
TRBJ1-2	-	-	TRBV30	CAWSELRAGKGGYTF	TGTGCCTGGAGTGAACTCCGGGCGGGGAAAGGTGGCTACACCTTC
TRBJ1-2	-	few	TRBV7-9	CASSLGQVDYGYTF	TGTGCCAGCAGCTTAGGGCAGGTTGACTATGGCTACACCTTC
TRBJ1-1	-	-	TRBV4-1	CASSSLRGQFSFTEAFF	TGCGCCAGCAGCTCTCTCAGAGGACAATTTTCTTTCACTGAAGCTTTCTTT
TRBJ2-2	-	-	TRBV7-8	CASSSVNTGELFF	TGTGCCAGCAGCTCCGTTAACACCGGGGAGCTGTTTTTT
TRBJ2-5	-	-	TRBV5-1	CASSATTDSYRQETQYF	TGCGCCAGCAGCGCAACGACAGACAGTTATCGGCAAGAGACCCAGTACTTC
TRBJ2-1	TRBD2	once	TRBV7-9	CSSSPFAGGINEQFF	TGTTCCAGCAGCCCCTTTGCGGGGGGGATCAATGAGCAGTTCTTC
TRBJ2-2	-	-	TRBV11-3	CASSLMLGATGELFF	TGTGCCAGCAGCCTCATGTTGGGCGCCACCGGGGAGCTGTTTTTT
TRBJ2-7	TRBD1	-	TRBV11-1	CASSPAEGQGDHEQYF	TGTGCCAGCAGTCCCGCGGAGGGACAGGGGGACCACGAGCAGTACTTC
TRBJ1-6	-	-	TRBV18	CASFQSIQGASRDSPLHF	TGTGCCAGCTTTCAATCCATACAGGGAGCCTCCCGGGATTCACCCCTCCACTTT
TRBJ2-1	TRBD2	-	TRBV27	CASSYGLAGGQNEQFF	TGTGCCAGCAGTTACGGTCTAGCGGGGGGGCAAAATGAGCAGTTCTTC
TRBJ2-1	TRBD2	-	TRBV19	CASSISPGLAGGHSYNEQFF	TGTGCCAGTAGTATTAGCCCGGGACTAGCGGGGGGCCACTCCTACAATGAGCAGTTCTTC
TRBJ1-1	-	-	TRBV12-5	CASGFTGQKRAEAFF	TGTGCTAGTGGTTTTACAGGGCAGAAGAGGGCTGAAGCTTTCTTT
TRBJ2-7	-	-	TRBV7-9	CASSHNRVYEQYF	TGTGCCAGCAGTCATAACAGGGTCTACGAGCAGTACTTC
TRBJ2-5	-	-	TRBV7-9	CASSLSVGVETQYF	TGTGCCAGCAGCTTGTCGGTCGGGGTGGAGACCCAGTACTTC
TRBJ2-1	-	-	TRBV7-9	CASITRGGEQFF	TGTGCCAGCATCACGCGGGGTGGTGAGCAGTTCTTC
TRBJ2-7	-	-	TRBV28	CASTTPSEGLGYEQYF	TGTGCCAGCACCACCCCGTCGGAGGGTTTAGGCTACGAGCAGTACTTC
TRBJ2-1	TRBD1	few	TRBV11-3	CASSLVSGGAINEQFF	TGTGCCAGCAGCTTAGTTTCAGGGGGCGCTATAAATGAGCAGTTCTTC
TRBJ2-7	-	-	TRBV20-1	CSAARTYEQYF	TGCAGTGCTGCCAGGACCTACGAGCAGTACTTC
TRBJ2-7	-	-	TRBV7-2	CASSLNPGAYEQYF	TGTGCCAGCAGCTTAAATCCAGGGGCCTACGAGCAGTACTTC
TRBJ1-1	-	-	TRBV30	CAWKTGPEAFF	TGTGCCTGGAAGACTGGTCCGGAAGCTTTCTTT
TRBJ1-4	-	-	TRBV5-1	CASSTGYNEKLFF	TGCGCCAGCAGCACGGGGTACAATGAAAAACTGTTTTTT
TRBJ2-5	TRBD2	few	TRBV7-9	CASSLGYSGGRLTTQYF	TGTGCCAGCAGCTTAGGATATAGCGGGGGCCGCCTGACGACCCAGTACTTC
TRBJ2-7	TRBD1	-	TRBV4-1	CASSQVFGQAYEQYF	TGCGCCAGCAGCCAAGTTTTCGGACAGGCCTACGAGCAGTACTTC
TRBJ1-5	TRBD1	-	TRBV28	CASSPTVRQGNQPQHF	TGTGCCAGCAGCCCTACCGTTCGACAGGGTAATCAGCCCCAGCATTTT
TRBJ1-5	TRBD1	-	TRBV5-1	CASSLGTDSNQPQHF	TGCGCCAGCAGCCTGGGGACAGATAGCAATCAGCCCCAGCATTTT
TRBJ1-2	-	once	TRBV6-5	CASSTPPGAGYGYTF	TGTGCCAGCAGTACCCCACCAGGGGCTGGCTATGGCTACACCTTC
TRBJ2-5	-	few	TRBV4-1	CASSLGASQGETQYF	TGCGCCAGCAGCCTGGGGGCTAGCCAGGGAGAGACCCAGTACTTC
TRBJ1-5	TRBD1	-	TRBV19	CASSIGDRGLGQPQHF	TGTGCCAGTAGTATAGGGGACAGGGGGCTAGGTCAGCCCCAGCATTTT
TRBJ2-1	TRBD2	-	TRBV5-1	CASSFSSGGRDEQFF	TGCGCCAGCAGCTTCTCTAGCGGGGGGCGGGATGAGCAGTTCTTC
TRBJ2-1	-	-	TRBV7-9	CASSLKVTVNEQFF	TGTGCCAGCAGCTTAAAGGTGACAGTCAATGAGCAGTTCTTC
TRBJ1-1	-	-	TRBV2	CASSEDRNTEAFF	TGTGCCAGCAGTGAAGACAGGAACACTGAAGCTTTCTTT
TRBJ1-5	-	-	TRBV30	CALETENSNQPQHF	TGTGCCCTTGAAACAGAGAATAGCAATCAGCCCCAGCATTTT
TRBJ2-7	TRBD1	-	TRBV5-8	CASETGQGVSYEQYF	TGTGCCAGCGAGACGGGACAGGGAGTGTCCTACGAGCAGTACTTC
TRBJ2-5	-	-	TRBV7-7	CASSLGGQSETQYF	TGTGCTAGCAGCCTTGGTGGACAGTCGGAGACCCAGTACTTC
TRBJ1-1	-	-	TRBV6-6	CASSYVSSRNTEAFF	TGTGCCAGCAGTTACGTTAGTTCCCGCAACACTGAAGCTTTCTTT
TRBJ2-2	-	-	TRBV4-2	CASSQDSGANTGELFF	TGTGCCAGCAGCCAAGATTCAGGGGCTAACACCGGGGAGCTGTTTTTT
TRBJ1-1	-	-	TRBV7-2	CASSPHGGTEAFF	TGTGCCAGCAGCCCACACGGGGGGACTGAAGCTTTCTTT